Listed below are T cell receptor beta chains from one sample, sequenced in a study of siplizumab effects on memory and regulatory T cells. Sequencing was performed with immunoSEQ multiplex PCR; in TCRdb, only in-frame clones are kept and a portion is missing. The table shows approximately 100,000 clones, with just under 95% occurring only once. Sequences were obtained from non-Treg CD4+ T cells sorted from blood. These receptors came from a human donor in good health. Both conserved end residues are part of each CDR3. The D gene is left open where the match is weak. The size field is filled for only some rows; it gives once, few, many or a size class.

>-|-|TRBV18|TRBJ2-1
CASSPPSGWEQFF
TGTGCCAGCTCACCACCGTCGGGGTGGGAGCAGTTCTTC
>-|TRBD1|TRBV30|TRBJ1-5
CAWSLQGSQPQHF
TGTGCCTGGAGTTTACAGGGGAGTCAGCCCCAGCATTTT
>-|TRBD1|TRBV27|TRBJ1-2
CASSITGGALYGYTF
TGTGCCAGCAGTATAACAGGGGGGGCCCTCTATGGCTACACCTTC
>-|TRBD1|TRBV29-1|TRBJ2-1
CSVEDRVEQFF
TGCAGCGTCGAAGACAGGGTAGAGCAGTTCTTC
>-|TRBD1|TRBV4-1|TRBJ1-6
CASSQPGQQTTNSPLHF
TGCGCCAGCAGCCAGCCGGGACAGCAGACTACCAATTCACCCCTCCACTTT
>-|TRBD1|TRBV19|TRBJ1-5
CASSGTGPNQPQHF
TGTGCCAGTAGTGGGACAGGTCCCAATCAGCCCCAGCATTTT
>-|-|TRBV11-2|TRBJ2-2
CASSLGPRLTNTGELFF
TGTGCCAGCAGCTTAGGACCTAGACTAACGAACACCGGGGAGCTGTTTTTT
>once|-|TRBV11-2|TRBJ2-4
CASRGWGAAKNIQYF
TGTGCCAGCAGGGGATGGGGGGCAGCCAAAAACATTCAGTACTTC
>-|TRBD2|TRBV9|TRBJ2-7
CASSVGVLAEYEQYF
TGTGCCAGCAGCGTAGGGGTACTAGCGGAATACGAGCAGTACTTC
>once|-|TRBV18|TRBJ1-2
CASSPSNLGGYTF
TGTGCCAGCTCACCGAGTAACCTTGGTGGCTACACCTTC
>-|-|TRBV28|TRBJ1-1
CASSSARAGYTEAFF
TGTGCCAGCAGTTCCGCGCGGGCAGGTTACACTGAAGCTTTCTTT
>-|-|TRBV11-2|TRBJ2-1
CASSPRMTRYYNEQFF
TGTGCCAGCAGCCCACGGATGACTAGATATTACAATGAGCAGTTCTTC
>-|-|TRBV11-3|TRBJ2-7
CASSIYPTGPYEQYF
TGTGCCAGCAGCATTTACCCTACCGGGCCCTACGAGCAGTACTTC
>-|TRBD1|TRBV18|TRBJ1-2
CASSSGQGVDGYTF
TGTGCCAGCTCCTCAGGACAGGGAGTCGATGGCTACACCTTC
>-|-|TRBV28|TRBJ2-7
CASRGGAVYEQYF
TGTGCCAGCAGAGGGGGGGCGGTCTACGAGCAGTACTTC
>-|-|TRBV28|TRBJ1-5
CASSLLGQPQHF
TGTGCCAGCAGTTTATTAGGACAGCCCCAGCATTTT
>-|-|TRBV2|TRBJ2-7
CASSGGPYEQYF
TGTGCCAGCAGCGGAGGGCCCTACGAGCAGTACTTC
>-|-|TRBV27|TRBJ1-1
CASSFRHMNTEAFF
TGTGCCAGCAGTTTTCGACATATGAACACTGAAGCTTTCTTT
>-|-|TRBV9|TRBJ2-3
CASSVGFRGQTAISGDTQYF
TGTGCCAGCAGCGTAGGATTTAGAGGACAGACAGCTATTTCGGGAGATACGCAGTATTTT
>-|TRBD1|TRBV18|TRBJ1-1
CASSPLTGDTEAFF
TGTGCCAGCTCACCACTGACAGGGGACACTGAAGCTTTCTTT
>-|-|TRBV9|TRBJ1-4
CASSRRGTANEKLFF
TGTGCCAGCAGCAGGAGGGGTACGGCTAATGAAAAACTGTTTTTT
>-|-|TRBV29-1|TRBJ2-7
CSVRGSEQYF
TGCAGCGTTAGGGGAAGCGAGCAGTACTTC
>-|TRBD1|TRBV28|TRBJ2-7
CASSPAGGQGHEQYF
TGTGCCAGCAGTCCAGCAGGGGGACAGGGTCACGAGCAGTACTTC
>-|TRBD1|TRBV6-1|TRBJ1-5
CASSERTGVLSNQPQHF
TGTGCCAGCAGTGAGCGGACAGGGGTTCTTAGCAATCAGCCCCAGCATTTT
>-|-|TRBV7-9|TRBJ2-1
CASGINEQFF
TGTGCCAGCGGAATTAATGAGCAGTTCTTC
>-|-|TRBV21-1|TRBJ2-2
CASSTPTGYPTGELFF
TGTGCCAGCAGCACCCCGACAGGTTACCCCACCGGGGAGCTGTTTTTT
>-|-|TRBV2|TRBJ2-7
CASSTTYEQYF
TGTGCCAGCAGTACTACCTACGAGCAGTACTTC
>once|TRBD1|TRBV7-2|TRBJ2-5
CASTLDRMETQYF
TGTGCCAGCACCCTGGACAGGATGGAGACCCAGTACTTC
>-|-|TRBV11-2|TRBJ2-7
CASSPSGVPYEQYF
TGTGCCAGCAGCCCTTCAGGGGTACCCTACGAGCAGTACTTC
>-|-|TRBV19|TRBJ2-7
CASRNAGPLYEQYF
TGTGCCAGTAGGAACGCGGGACCGCTCTACGAGCAGTACTTC
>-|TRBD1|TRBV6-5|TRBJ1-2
CASRTRQGNGYTF
TGTGCCAGCAGAACAAGACAGGGGAATGGCTACACCTTC
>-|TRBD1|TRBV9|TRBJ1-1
CASSATGGNTEAFF
TGTGCCAGCAGCGCAACAGGGGGGAACACTGAAGCTTTCTTT
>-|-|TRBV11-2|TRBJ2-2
CASNHQDAGELFF
TGTGCCAGCAATCATCAGGATGCCGGGGAGCTGTTTTTT
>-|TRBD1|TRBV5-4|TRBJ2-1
CASSQSGQLLGQFF
TGTGCCAGCAGCCAGTCGGGACAGCTACTAGGGCAGTTCTTC
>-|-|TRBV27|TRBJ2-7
CASSLSSVYPSSYEQYF
TGTGCCAGCAGTTTATCGAGTGTATACCCGAGCTCCTACGAGCAGTACTTC
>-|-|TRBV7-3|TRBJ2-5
CASSFSGSETQYF
TGTGCCAGCAGCTTCAGCGGGTCTGAGACCCAGTACTTC
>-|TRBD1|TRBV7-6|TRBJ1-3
CASSDRDRGLSGNTIYF
TGTGCCAGCAGCGACCGGGACAGGGGCCTCTCTGGAAACACCATATATTTT
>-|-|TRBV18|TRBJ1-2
CASSPTNYGYTF
TGTGCCAGCTCACCGACTAACTATGGCTACACCTTC